The entry below describes one TCR beta chain. This specimen belongs to a study of response to subunit inactivated influenza vaccine. Germline values: CDR1 SGHDN, CDR2 FVKESK. This CDR3 has 15 amino acids. V lost 5 bases, J lost 0 bases, and 11 bases lay in between. Each CDR3 protein gets one entry after TCRdb re-called the RT-PCR reads with MiXCR. The sample records about 190,000 distinct CDR3 sequences, approximately 15% being singletons. Sequenced here: CD8+ T cells sorted from PBMCs, sampled roughly 5 days after vaccination. This receptor was obtained from a man in his forties or fifties who received an inactivated influenza vaccine. The chain combines TRBV14 with TRBJ2-1; a weak D match, TRBD1 (6 bases). CDR3 in amino acids: CASSFTGSSYNEQFF. The CDR3 bases are TGTGCCAGCAGCTTTACAGGGAGCTCCTACAATGAGCAGTTCTTC.